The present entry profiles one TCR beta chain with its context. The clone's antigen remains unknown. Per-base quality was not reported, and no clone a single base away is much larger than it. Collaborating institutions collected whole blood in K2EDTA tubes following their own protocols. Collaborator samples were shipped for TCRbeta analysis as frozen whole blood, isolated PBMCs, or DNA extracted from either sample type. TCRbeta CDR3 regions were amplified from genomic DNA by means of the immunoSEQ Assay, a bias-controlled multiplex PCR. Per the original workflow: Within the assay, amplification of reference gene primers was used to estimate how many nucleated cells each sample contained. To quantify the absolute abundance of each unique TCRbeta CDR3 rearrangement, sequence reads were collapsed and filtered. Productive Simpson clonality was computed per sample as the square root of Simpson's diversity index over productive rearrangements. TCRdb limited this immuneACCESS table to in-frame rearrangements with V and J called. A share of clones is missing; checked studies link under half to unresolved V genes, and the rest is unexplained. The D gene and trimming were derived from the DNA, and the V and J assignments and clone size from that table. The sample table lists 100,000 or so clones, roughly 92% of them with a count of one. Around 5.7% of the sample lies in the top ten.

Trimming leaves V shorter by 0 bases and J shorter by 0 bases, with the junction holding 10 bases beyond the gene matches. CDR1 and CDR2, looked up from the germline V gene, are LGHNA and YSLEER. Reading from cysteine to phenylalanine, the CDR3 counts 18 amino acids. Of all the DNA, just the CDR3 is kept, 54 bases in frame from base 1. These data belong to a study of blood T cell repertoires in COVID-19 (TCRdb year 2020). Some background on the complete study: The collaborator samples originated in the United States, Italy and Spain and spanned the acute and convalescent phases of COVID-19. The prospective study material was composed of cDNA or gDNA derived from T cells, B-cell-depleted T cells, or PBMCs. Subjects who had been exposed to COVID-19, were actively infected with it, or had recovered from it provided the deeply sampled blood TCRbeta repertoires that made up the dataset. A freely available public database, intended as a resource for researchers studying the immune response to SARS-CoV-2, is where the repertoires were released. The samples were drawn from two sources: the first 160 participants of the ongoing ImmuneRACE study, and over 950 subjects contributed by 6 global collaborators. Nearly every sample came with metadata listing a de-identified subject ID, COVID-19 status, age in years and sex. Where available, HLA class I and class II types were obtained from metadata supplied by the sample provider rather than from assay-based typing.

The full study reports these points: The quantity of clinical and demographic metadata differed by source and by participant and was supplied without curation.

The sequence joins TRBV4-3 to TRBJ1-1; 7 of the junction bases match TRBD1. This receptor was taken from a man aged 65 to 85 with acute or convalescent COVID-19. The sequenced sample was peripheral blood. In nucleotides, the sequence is TGCGCCAGCAGCCAAGATTCGACAGGGACTCGGGTGAACACTGAAGCTTTCTTT. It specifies CASSQDSTGTRVNTEAFF.